These T cell receptor beta chains were read from a single sample in a study of blood T cells in healthy people across ages. TCRdb re-derived calls from the 5' RACE reads in MiXCR, one entry per CDR3 protein. In the table there are some 670,000 distinct CDR3 sequences, roughly half of which are singletons. Sequenced sample: blood. These TCRs come from a woman of 80 years or more in good health. Both conserved end residues are part of each CDR3. D genes are given only for firm matches. Only some rows state a clone size, as once, few, many or a class for expanded clones.

TRBJ2-5 . TRBV12-3/TRBV12-4 . CASSSHRDPQETQYF TGTGCCAGCAGTTCCCACAGGGACCCCCAAGAGACCCAGTACTTC
TRBJ1-2 . TRBV5-4 TRBD1 CASSLGQGSTNYGYTF TGTGCCAGCAGCTTGGGACAGGGTAGTACTAACTATGGCTACACCTTC
TRBJ2-2 . TRBV7-2 . CASPLPGRSKLFF TGTGCCAGCCCCCTCCCCGGCCGGTCGAAGCTGTTTTTT
TRBJ2-1 . TRBV29-1 . CSVVDSGRNNEQFF TGCAGCGTTGTTGACAGCGGGCGCAACAATGAGCAGTTCTTC
TRBJ2-1 once TRBV5-4 TRBD2 CASSYGLAGVYNEQFF TGTGCCAGCAGCTACGGACTAGCGGGGGTATACAATGAGCAGTTCTTC
TRBJ1-6 few TRBV9 TRBD1 CASSPLRTGGNNSPLHF TGTGCCAGCAGCCCCCTCCGGACAGGTGGGAATAATTCACCCCTCCACTTT
TRBJ1-6 . TRBV14 . CASSQDIRTGSPLHF TGTGCCAGCAGCCAAGATATAAGAACGGGTTCACCCCTCCACTTT
TRBJ2-7 many TRBV7-9 . CASSLSHLSNRVPEQYF TGTGCCAGCAGCTTAAGCCATCTCAGTAATAGGGTTCCCGAGCAGTACTTC
TRBJ2-5 . TRBV10-3 . CAISESQQETQYF TGTGCCATCAGTGAGTCGCAACAAGAGACCCAGTACTTC
TRBJ2-3 few TRBV7-2 TRBD2 CASSTQSGRAKDTQYF TGTGCCAGCAGCACCCAAAGCGGGAGGGCGAAGGATACGCAGTATTTT
TRBJ2-1 many TRBV5-1 . CASSLGQRRAYNEQFF TGCGCCAGCAGCTTGGGCCAGCGGAGAGCCTACAATGAGCAGTTCTTC
TRBJ2-3 . TRBV7-3 . CASSLTPNTDTQYF TGTGCCAGCAGCTTGACGCCCAACACAGATACGCAGTATTTT
TRBJ1-1 once TRBV20-1 . CSARAGRMNTEAFF TGCAGTGCTAGGGCTGGACGGATGAACACTGAAGCTTTCTTT
TRBJ2-7 many TRBV9 . CASSVAAGEQYF TGTGCCAGCAGCGTAGCTGCGGGGGAGCAGTACTTC
TRBJ1-1 . TRBV6-2/TRBV6-3 . CASSYRGGSTEAFF TGTGCCAGCAGTTACAGGGGGGGGAGCACTGAAGCTTTCTTT
TRBJ2-4 . TRBV4-2 . CASSQGGSGNKLAKNIQYF TGTGCCAGCAGCCAAGGGGGTAGCGGAAATAAGCTAGCCAAAAACATTCAGTACTTC
TRBJ2-1 few TRBV19 TRBD2 CASSLLAGGDNEQFF TGTGCCAGTAGTCTCCTAGCGGGGGGGGACAATGAGCAGTTCTTC
TRBJ1-2 . TRBV18 . CASSPPIQGNYGYTF TGTGCCAGCTCACCACCGATCCAGGGCAACTATGGCTACACCTTC
TRBJ2-3 many TRBV12-3/TRBV12-4 . CASSLIEQGYTDTQYF TGTGCCAGCAGTTTAATTGAGCAGGGGTACACAGATACGCAGTATTTT
TRBJ2-1 many TRBV7-2 . CASSRLMTLDEQFF TGTGCCAGCAGCAGACTGATGACTTTGGATGAGCAGTTCTTC
TRBJ2-5 . TRBV7-3 . CASSLQGNNEQYF TGTGCCAGCAGCTTACAGGGGAATAATGAGCAGTACTTC
TRBJ2-2 . TRBV23-1 TRBD2 CASCHRTSLPYKNTGELFF TGCGCCAGCTGTCATAGGACTAGCTTACCCTACAAGAACACCGGGGAGCTGTTTTTT
TRBJ1-4 . TRBV12-3/TRBV12-4 . CASTSGKRVWKLFF TGTGCCAGCACCTCCGGGAAAAGGGTGTGGAAACTGTTTTTT
TRBJ2-2 many TRBV6-1 TRBD2 CASKRTSAEGGTGELFF TGTGCCAGCAAACGGACTAGCGCAGAAGGTGGCACCGGGGAGCTGTTTTTT
TRBJ2-1 . TRBV6-1 . CASSGTIYNEQFF TGTGCCAGCAGTGGGACTATCTACAATGAGCAGTTCTTC
TRBJ2-1 many TRBV5-1 TRBD2 CASSSLAGVGSNEQFF TGCGCCAGCAGCTCATTAGCGGGAGTTGGGTCCAATGAGCAGTTCTTC
TRBJ2-5 many TRBV7-7 . CASSSVVDRGGQTQYF TGTGCTAGCAGCTCCGTAGTGGACCGAGGCGGGCAGACCCAGTACTTC
TRBJ2-5 . TRBV20-1 . CSARGAGPPGSLQETQYF TGCAGTGCTAGAGGAGCCGGCCCGCCGGGCAGTCTACAAGAGACCCAGTACTTC
TRBJ2-1 few TRBV15 TRBD2 CATGRLAGSHEQFF TGTGCCACGGGGAGGCTAGCGGGATCCCATGAGCAGTTCTTC
TRBJ2-3 many TRBV20-1 TRBD1 CSARQGASVDTQYF TGCAGTGCTCGACAGGGGGCGTCTGTAGATACGCAGTATTTT
TRBJ1-1 . TRBV7-2 . CASSFSGLGAEAFF TGTGCCAGCAGCTTTTCAGGGCTAGGGGCTGAAGCTTTCTTT
TRBJ2-3 . TRBV6-5 . CASSAWVTDTQYF TGTGCCAGCAGTGCGTGGGTCACAGATACGCAGTATTTT
TRBJ2-2 few TRBV28 . CASSFKGWTGELFF TGTGCCAGCAGTTTTAAGGGGTGGACCGGGGAGCTGTTTTTT
TRBJ1-4 few TRBV12-3/TRBV12-4 . CASSLEGLANEKLFF TGTGCCAGCAGTTTAGAGGGACTAGCTAATGAAAAACTGTTTTTT
TRBJ2-2 few TRBV5-1 TRBD2 CASSFHPGRWTSGRENTGELFF TGCGCCAGCAGCTTTCACCCTGGACGATGGACTAGCGGGAGGGAAAACACCGGGGAGCTGTTTTTT
TRBJ1-1 . TRBV25-1 . CASRETDDTEAFF TGTGCCAGCAGGGAAACGGACGACACTGAAGCTTTCTTT
TRBJ2-5 . TRBV7-9 TRBD2 CASSPFPAGGMEAQETQYF TGTGCCAGCAGCCCTTTCCCAGCGGGAGGCATGGAGGCCCAAGAGACCCAGTACTTC
TRBJ2-5 many TRBV11-1 . CASTPEGEETQYF TGTGCCAGCACCCCGGAGGGCGAGGAGACCCAGTACTTC
TRBJ2-7 few TRBV5-1 . CASSLATGSHEQYF TGCGCCAGCAGCTTGGCCACAGGTAGTCACGAGCAGTACTTC
TRBJ2-4 . TRBV29-1 . CSVDPGTHAKNIQYF TGCAGCGTTGACCCTGGGACACACGCCAAAAACATTCAGTACTTC
TRBJ1-4 many TRBV6-6 . CASSFNPNEKLFF TGTGCCAGCAGTTTTAACCCTAATGAAAAACTGTTTTTT
TRBJ2-7 many TRBV4-1 TRBD2 CASSQVSGSGTYEQYF TGCGCCAGCAGCCAAGTTAGCGGGAGCGGAACCTACGAGCAGTACTTC
TRBJ2-4 many TRBV11-2 . CASSLSIGLPPKNIQYF TGTGCCAGCAGCCTTTCAATCGGACTACCGCCCAAAAACATTCAGTACTTC
TRBJ2-3 many TRBV12-3/TRBV12-4 . CASSLQVGDTQYF TGTGCCAGCAGTTTGCAGGTGGGAGATACGCAGTATTTT
TRBJ2-2 . TRBV11-1 TRBD1 CASSFDRGTGELFF TGTGCCAGCAGCTTCGACAGGGGAACCGGGGAGCTGTTTTTT
TRBJ1-2 . TRBV20-1 TRBD1 CSASGTGGPINYGYTF TGCAGTGCTAGTGGGACAGGAGGACCGATAAACTATGGCTACACCTTC
TRBJ2-1 . TRBV7-2 . CASSLKGGYFNEQFF TGTGCCAGCAGCTTAAAGGGGGGGTACTTTAATGAGCAGTTCTTC
TRBJ2-5 many TRBV7-2 . CASSLNMRGETQYF TGTGCCAGCAGCTTAAATATGCGCGGTGAGACCCAGTACTTC
TRBJ2-3 . TRBV6-6 TRBD2 CASRPTAGERGTQYF TGTGCCAGCAGGCCTACCGCGGGAGAACGAGGGACGCAGTATTTT
TRBJ1-5 many TRBV10-3 TRBD1 CAISEQGEGQPQHF TGTGCCATCAGTGAACAGGGGGAGGGACAGCCCCAGCATTTT
TRBJ2-5 many TRBV5-1 . CASSHGRVQETQYF TGCGCCAGCAGCCACGGACGGGTACAAGAGACCCAGTACTTC
TRBJ2-7 . TRBV6-1 . CASGLGFYEQYF TGTGCCAGCGGGTTGGGGTTCTACGAGCAGTACTTC